These 24 T cell receptor beta chains were sequenced from one sample in a study of Tregs in tolerant kidney transplant recipients. Produced via immunoSEQ multiplex PCR; TCRdb's table is partial and in-frame only. Of about 88,000 clones listed, approximately 90% are singletons. The sequenced sample consisted of CD8+ T cells from blood. The receptors stem from a human donor in good health.

CDR3 sequence reads: CSAQGYNEQFF. In DNA form, the CDR3 reads TGCAGTGCACAAGGCTACAATGAGCAGTTCTTC. The gene calls are TRBV20-1 and TRBJ2-1; D not certain. The length of the CDR3 is 11 residues. Per the germline V gene, CDR1 is DFQATT and CDR2 is SNEGSKA (reference sequence). V dropped 6 bases and J dropped 3 bases, with 6 bases sitting between them.

The chain uses TRBV25-1 and TRBJ1-1, with D possibly matching TRBD1 (6 bases). Trimming took off 3 bases at V and 0 bases at J, with 8 bases between the two ends. The CDR3 consists of 14 residues. Germline CDR1 reads MGHDK; CDR2 reads SYGVNS. This CDR3 reads CASSDRGVNTEAFF. The CDR3 DNA is TGTGCCAGCAGTGACAGGGGAGTGAACACTGAAGCTTTCTTT.

The chain links TRBV27 to TRBJ2-1; D may be TRBD2 (6 bases). The V gene lost 9 bases and the J gene lost 1 base, with 16 bases spanning the gap. Germline values: CDR1 MNHEY, CDR2 SMNVEV (reference sequence). The CDR3 is 15 residues long. CDR3 residues: CASTSGDPSYNEQFF. Here the CDR3 DNA reads TGTGCCAGTACCTCGGGGGACCCTTCCTACAATGAGCAGTTCTTC.

In this sample, this clone turned up once. In nucleotides, the CDR3 is TGTGCCAGCAGTCCCCGGGCCGAGTGGTTAAGAGAGCAGTTCTTC. Its protein product is CASSPRAEWLREQFF. The chain employs TRBV6-5 and TRBJ2-1, with no clear D. Trimming removed 5 bases from V and 10 bases from J, with 21 bases in between. Germline V gives CDR1 MNHEY, CDR2 SVGAGI. The CDR3 runs 15 residues.

The V gene is TRBV15, the J gene TRBJ1-1; no clear D gene. Per germline, CDR1 LNHNV and CDR2 YYDKDF (reference sequence). This CDR3 has 14 amino acids. The V and J ends lost 0 bases and 5 bases respectively, with 10 bases between them. The chain's CDR3 is CATSRDKGWTEAFF. The CDR3 DNA sequence: TGTGCCACCAGCAGAGATAAAGGGTGGACTGAAGCTTTCTTT. Full variable domain (remainder filled in from reference TRBV15 and TRBJ1-1): DAMVIQNPRYQVTQFGKPVTLSCSQTLNHNVMYWYQQKSSQAPKLLFHYYDKDFNNEADTPDNFQSRRPNTSFCFLDIRSPGLGDTAMYLCATSRDKGWTEAFFGQGTRLTVV.

This clone was seen just once. The chain uses TRBV6-5 and TRBJ1-5; D gene unclear. Germline V CDR1 and CDR2: MNHEY, SVGAGI. V lost 0 bases and J 6 bases, leaving 9 bases between the germline ends. This CDR3 spans 14 amino acids. DNA of the CDR3: TGTGCCAGCAGTTACTCTGGCAGTTCTCAGCCCCAGCATTTT. Translation: CASSYSGSSQPQHF.

The chain couples TRBV12-5 to TRBJ2-5; TRBD2 agrees at 8 bases. There are 14 residues in the CDR3. Trimming cost V 1 base and J 6 bases; bases outside gene matches: 4. Germline loops: CDR1 LGHNT, CDR2 FRNRAP. The CDR3 spells CASGLERGLKTQYF. The CDR3 DNA follows: TGTGCTAGTGGTTTGGAGCGGGGGTTGAAGACCCAGTACTTC.

This chain joins TRBV5-1 and TRBJ2-5, with TRBD2 identical over 9 bases. Trimming removed 1 base from V and 5 bases from J; junction bases left unmatched: 9. CDR3 size: 16 residues. CDR1 is SGHRS, CDR2 YFSETQ, per germline. CDR3: CASSLPPGLAGETQYF. CDR3 coding DNA: TGCGCCAGCAGCTTGCCGCCGGGACTAGCCGGGGAGACCCAGTACTTC.

The J gene is TRBJ2-7, the V gene TRBV7-2, with D maybe TRBD2 (5 bases). This CDR3 contains 16 residues. V was trimmed by 3 bases and J by 4 bases, leaving 19 bases between them. CDR1 is SGHTA, CDR2 FQGNSA, per germline. CDR3 DNA: TGTGCCAGCAGCTTCGGCGGGTTCTTTCATCCTTACGAGCAGTACTTC. Amino acid sequence: CASSFGGFFHPYEQYF.

The chain employs TRBV5-6 and TRBJ1-6; D remains unclear. CDR1 and CDR2 (germline): SGHDT, YYEEEE. V shed 0 bases and J shed 0 bases, with 13 bases lying between them. There are 18 residues in the CDR3. The CDR3 loop is CASSLVAGRSSYNSPLHF. The CDR3 DNA follows: TGTGCCAGCAGCTTGGTAGCAGGCAGGAGCTCCTATAATTCACCCCTCCACTTT.

The gene calls are TRBV14 and TRBJ2-5, with D tentatively TRBD2 (6 bases). Trimming cost V 1 base and J 4 bases, with 13 bases left between them. The CDR3 loop spans 15 amino acids. From germline, CDR1 is SGHDN and CDR2 FVKESK. Here the CDR3 DNA reads TGTGCCAGCAGCCAAGGGGGGGAGGTACCAGAGACCCAGTACTTC. Amino acid sequence: CASSQGGEVPETQYF.

The rearrangement uses TRBV2 and TRBJ2-6, with 7 bases identical to TRBD1. V shed 4 bases, J shed 1 base, and the junction held 7 bases outside the gene matches. Germline V lookup: CDR1 SNHLY, CDR2 FYNNEI. This CDR3 contains 17 residues. CDR3 residues: CASSGTGWRSGANVLTF. CDR3 bases: TGTGCCAGCAGTGGGACAGGATGGCGTTCTGGGGCCAACGTCCTGACTTTC.

This clone appeared once. The rearrangement links TRBV11-2 to TRBJ2-5; the match to TRBD1 covers 7 bases. Germline trimming cut 5 bases from V and 7 bases from J; bases unmatched to any gene: 7. The CDR3 totals 13 residues. From germline, CDR1 is SGHAT and CDR2 FQNNGV. The CDR3 DNA follows: TGTGCCAGCAGCCTCAAGGACAGGAGGACCCAGTACTTC. This encodes CASSLKDRRTQYF.

V and J are TRBV5-4 and TRBJ2-1, with 16 bases matching TRBD2. Germline V gene lookup returns CDR1 SGHNT and CDR2 YYREEE (reference sequence). This CDR3 has 18 residues. V gave up 6 bases and J gave up 4 bases; unmatched junction bases: 10. CDR3 in DNA: TGTGCCAGCACGGGACTAGCGGGAGGGAATCGATTTTACAATGAGCAGTTCTTC. Translating gives CASTGLAGGNRFYNEQFF.

The chain combines TRBV7-7 with TRBJ2-2; possible D gene TRBD2, 6 bases. CDR1 and CDR2 (germline): SSHAT, FNYEAQ (reference sequence). This CDR3 spans 15 amino acids. The V gene lost 1 base and the J gene lost 6 bases, with 12 bases spanning the gap. The CDR3 nucleotides are TGTGCCAGCAGCTTAGGGTCGGGGGTTGCCGGGGAGCTGTTTTTT. Its translation is CASSLGSGVAGELFF.

This chain uses TRBV27 with TRBJ2-7; 12 positions match TRBD2. Germline V CDR1 and CDR2: MNHEY, SMNVEV (reference sequence). V was clipped by 2 bases and J by 1 base; unmatched bases: 3. The CDR3 is 16 residues long. The CDR3 DNA sequence: TGTGCCAGCAGTTTACTAGCGGGAGGGCTTTCCTACGAGCAGTACTTC. It translates to CASSLLAGGLSYEQYF.

The chain links TRBV27 to TRBJ2-5; 15 nucleotides agree with TRBD2. Trimming removed 5 bases from V and 4 bases from J; junction bases left unmatched: 17. The CDR3 covers 20 residues. The germline V gene has CDR1 MNHEY and CDR2 SMNVEV (reference sequence). CDR3 bases: TGTGCCAGCAGTCCCTACCCCGGACTAGCGGGAGGGGGGGGACGAGAGACCCAGTACTTC. The encoded protein is CASSPYPGLAGGGGRETQYF.

The V and J genes are TRBV10-3 and TRBJ2-7; 8 bases line up with TRBD2. There are 16 residues in the CDR3. The germline gives CDR1 ENHRY, CDR2 SYGVKD. With 2 bases clipped from V and 2 bases from J, the junction kept 8 bases outside the gene matches. CDR3 sequence: CAISELASGHAYEQYF. The DNA for the CDR3 is TGTGCCATCAGTGAGCTTGCTAGCGGGCATGCCTACGAGCAGTACTTC.

The chain is built from TRBV25-1 and TRBJ2-7; D tentatively reads TRBD1 or TRBD2 (7 bases each). The germline V and J ends were trimmed by 2 bases and 0 bases, with 11 bases remaining between them. Per germline, CDR1 MGHDK and CDR2 SYGVNS. This CDR3 has 15 amino acids. CDR3 loop: CASSEQGGASYEQYF. The CDR3 DNA is TGTGCCAGCAGTGAACAGGGGGGGGCCTCCTACGAGCAGTACTTC.

The chain employs TRBV9 and TRBJ2-1; 13 positions agree with TRBD2. This CDR3 has 17 residues. Trimming removed 3 bases from V and 2 bases from J; junction bases left unmatched: 5. Germline V CDR1 and CDR2: SGDLS, YYNGEE. CDR3 DNA sequence: TGTGCCAGCAGCGAGGGGACTAGCGGGGTGGCCTACAATGAGCAGTTCTTC. It translates to CASSEGTSGVAYNEQFF.

In regard to this clone: Its ends do not fully match the called genes, so a read error is possible. The chain recombines TRBV4-2 with TRBJ2-1; D possibly corresponds to TRBD2 (5 bases). This CDR3 has 16 amino acids. Germline V gene lookup returns CDR1 LGHNA and CDR2 YNFKEQ. CDR3 sequence: CAGSQEGTSSYNEQFF. In nucleotides, the CDR3 is TGTGCCGGCAGCCAAGAGGGCACTAGTTCCTACAATGAGCAGTTCTTC.

This clone appeared a few times. J is TRBJ1-1 and V is TRBV6-5; TRBD1 might be the D (5 bases). Germline CDR1 and CDR2: MNHEY and SVGAGI. The V end lost 2 bases, the J end lost 7 bases, and 11 bases lay between the germline ends. The CDR3 spans 13 residues. In DNA, the CDR3 is TGTGCCAGCAGTTACAGGGGCTTCGTTGAAGCTTTCTTT. Its protein product is CASSYRGFVEAFF.

The chain couples TRBV2 to TRBJ1-3, with D tentatively TRBD1 (6 bases). The CDR3 is made up of 14 amino acids. Germline CDR1 is SNHLY and CDR2 is FYNNEI. Trimming took off 4 bases at V and 3 bases at J, with 10 bases between the two ends. The CDR3 DNA sequence: TGTGCCAGCAGTGCAGGGGATGGTGGAAACACCATATATTTT. Translated, it gives CASSAGDGGNTIYF.

The table lists this clone with a count of one. V usage is TRBV2 and J usage is TRBJ1-1, with D possibly TRBD1 on 5 matching bases. Germline V gives CDR1 SNHLY, CDR2 FYNNEI. This CDR3 has 12 amino acids. V lost 3 bases and J lost 12, with 14 bases in between. Here the CDR3 reads CASSEGVGDPFF. The CDR3 region has the DNA TGTGCCAGCAGTGAGGGGGTTGGGGATCCTTTCTTT.